These T cell receptor beta chains were read from a single sample in a study of blood T cells in healthy people across ages. TCRdb analysed the 5' RACE reads with MiXCR anew, one entry per CDR3 protein. The table shows 780,000 or so distinct CDR3 sequences, with 50% to 65% occurring only once. The source material was blood. The receptor source for this set is an older man in good health. The CDR3 runs from the conserved cysteine through the conserved F or W. The D gene is left open where the match is weak. The size field is filled for only some rows; it gives once, few, many or a size class.

J: TRBJ2-3
D: NA
V: TRBV7-2
size: NA
CDR3: CASSLAGPADTQYF
DNA: TGTGCCAGCAGCTTAGCGGGGCCGGCAGATACGCAGTATTTT

J: TRBJ2-1
D: TRBD2
V: TRBV20-1
size: NA
CDR3: CSARDLGGSFDEQFF
DNA: TGCAGTGCTAGAGATCTCGGCGGGAGTTTCGACGAGCAGTTCTTC

J: TRBJ1-2
D: NA
V: TRBV5-1
size: NA
CDR3: CASSPGTEAYGYTF
DNA: TGCGCCAGCAGCCCGGGGACGGAGGCCTATGGCTACACCTTC

J: TRBJ2-7
D: NA
V: TRBV27
size: NA
CDR3: CASLEIGRWLEEQYF
DNA: TGTGCCAGCTTAGAGATTGGCAGGTGGTTGGAAGAGCAGTACTTC

J: TRBJ1-4
D: NA
V: TRBV5-6
size: few
CDR3: CASSGGRNEKLFF
DNA: TGTGCCAGCAGCGGGGGGCGTAATGAAAAACTGTTTTTT

J: TRBJ2-7
D: NA
V: TRBV7-2
size: NA
CDR3: CASSLGGHGYHEQYF
DNA: TGTGCCAGCAGCCTTGGTGGACATGGGTACCACGAGCAGTACTTC

J: TRBJ2-1
D: NA
V: TRBV3-1
size: few
CDR3: CASSRGGSLEFF
DNA: TGTGCCAGCAGCCGGGGGGGCTCCCTGGAGTTCTTC

J: TRBJ2-1
D: NA
V: TRBV7-2
size: NA
CDR3: CASRVASDNEQFF
DNA: TGTGCCAGTAGGGTAGCGTCCGACAATGAGCAGTTCTTC

J: TRBJ2-3
D: TRBD2
V: TRBV7-9
size: few
CDR3: CASSFGLAGQYAYF
DNA: TGTGCCAGCAGCTTCGGGCTAGCGGGACAATACGCGTATTTT

J: TRBJ2-5
D: NA
V: TRBV20-1
size: few
CDR3: CSAGSGGQEPQYF
DNA: TGCAGTGCGGGCTCGGGGGGACAGGAGCCACAGTACTTC

J: TRBJ2-7
D: TRBD1
V: TRBV5-1
size: few
CDR3: CASSEQGAIDEQYF
DNA: TGCGCCAGCAGCGAACAGGGGGCTATCGACGAGCAGTACTTC

J: TRBJ1-5
D: TRBD1
V: TRBV27
size: NA
CDR3: CASSPTGAHRLIGNQPQHF
DNA: TGTGCCAGCAGCCCAACAGGGGCGCACCGCCTTATTGGCAATCAGCCCCAGCATTTT

J: TRBJ1-1
D: NA
V: TRBV7-9
size: few
CDR3: CASSPRGGRGEAFF
DNA: TGTGCCAGCAGCCCCCGTGGGGGGAGAGGTGAAGCTTTCTTT

J: TRBJ2-7
D: NA
V: TRBV12-3/TRBV12-4
size: NA
CDR3: CASRETGRGYEQYF
DNA: TGTGCCAGCAGGGAAACGGGACGGGGCTACGAGCAGTACTTC

J: TRBJ2-5
D: NA
V: TRBV7-2
size: few
CDR3: CASSSGQPLETQYF
DNA: TGTGCCAGCAGCTCTGGACAGCCTCTTGAGACCCAGTACTTC

J: TRBJ2-5
D: NA
V: TRBV7-2
size: few
CDR3: CASSSTAFRGRFQETQYF
DNA: TGTGCCAGCAGCTCGACAGCCTTCCGAGGCCGCTTCCAAGAGACCCAGTACTTC

J: TRBJ2-1
D: TRBD2
V: TRBV28
size: NA
CDR3: CASSHGLAVNEQFF
DNA: TGTGCCAGCAGTCACGGACTAGCGGTTAATGAGCAGTTCTTC

J: TRBJ2-3
D: NA
V: TRBV9
size: few
CDR3: CASSVANSYTDTQYF
DNA: TGTGCCAGCAGCGTAGCTAACAGTTACACAGATACGCAGTATTTT

J: TRBJ2-7
D: NA
V: TRBV7-6
size: few
CDR3: CASSLELGKLVYEQYF
DNA: TGTGCCAGCAGCTTAGAGTTGGGGAAATTGGTCTACGAGCAGTACTTC

J: TRBJ2-3
D: NA
V: TRBV11-2
size: NA
CDR3: CASSLGTAAAGRDAYF
DNA: TGTGCCAGCAGCTTAGGGACAGCAGCAGCGGGCAGAGACGCGTATTTT

J: TRBJ2-3
D: TRBD1
V: TRBV12-3/TRBV12-4
size: NA
CDR3: CASSLTTAGTETQYF
DNA: TGTGCCAGCAGTTTAACGACAGCTGGGACAGAGACGCAGTATTTT

J: TRBJ2-7
D: TRBD2
V: TRBV12-3/TRBV12-4
size: NA
CDR3: CASSRPGLAGVGSYNEQYF
DNA: TGTGCCAGCAGTCGTCCGGGACTAGCGGGAGTCGGGTCCTACAATGAGCAGTACTTC

J: TRBJ1-4
D: NA
V: TRBV27
size: NA
CDR3: CASSAGLNEKLFF
DNA: TGTGCCAGCAGTGCGGGACTTAATGAAAAACTGTTTTTT

J: TRBJ2-7
D: NA
V: TRBV7-2
size: NA
CDR3: CASSLSQVGEQYF
DNA: TGTGCCAGCAGCTTATCCCAGGTCGGCGAGCAGTACTTC

J: TRBJ2-7
D: TRBD2
V: TRBV18
size: NA
CDR3: CASSPRGLAGIYEQYF
DNA: TGTGCCAGCTCACCACGGGGACTAGCGGGAATCTACGAGCAGTACTTC

J: TRBJ2-3
D: TRBD2
V: TRBV12-3/TRBV12-4
size: NA
CDR3: CASSLRAGDLYAYF
DNA: TGTGCCAGCAGTTTAAGAGCGGGGGACTTATACGCGTATTTT

J: TRBJ2-1
D: TRBD2
V: TRBV25-1
size: NA
CDR3: CASSSPSGRVNEQFF
DNA: TGTGCCAGCAGTTCTCCTAGCGGGAGGGTCAATGAGCAGTTCTTC

J: TRBJ2-1
D: TRBD1
V: TRBV6-1
size: NA
CDR3: CASSPPGQDDEQFF
DNA: TGTGCCAGCAGCCCCCCGGGACAGGACGATGAGCAGTTCTTC

J: TRBJ1-1
D: TRBD1
V: TRBV5-1
size: NA
CDR3: CASSWTGSDTEAFF
DNA: TGCGCCAGCAGCTGGACAGGATCGGACACTGAAGCTTTCTTT

J: TRBJ2-2
D: NA
V: TRBV24-1
size: NA
CDR3: CATSWGPSGELFF
DNA: TGTGCCACCAGCTGGGGACCTTCTGGGGAGCTGTTTTTT

J: TRBJ2-3
D: NA
V: TRBV9
size: few
CDR3: CASSPYSSDTQYF
DNA: TGTGCCAGCAGCCCCTACAGCTCAGATACGCAGTATTTT

J: TRBJ2-1
D: TRBD2
V: TRBV6-5
size: NA
CDR3: CASSYSLAGGLFNNEQFF
DNA: TGTGCCAGCAGTTACTCGCTAGCGGGAGGGCTTTTTAACAATGAGCAGTTCTTC

J: TRBJ1-1
D: NA
V: TRBV18
size: NA
CDR3: CASSQTANTEAFF
DNA: TGTGCCAGCTCACAGACAGCGAACACTGAAGCTTTCTTT

J: TRBJ2-5
D: NA
V: TRBV24-1
size: NA
CDR3: CATSGPGAGNAETQYF
DNA: TGTGCCACCAGTGGCCCCGGGGCAGGGAATGCGGAGACCCAGTACTTC

J: TRBJ1-1
D: NA
V: TRBV29-1
size: once
CDR3: CSVEATLGGRAFF
DNA: TGCAGCGTTGAAGCAACCCTGGGAGGCAGAGCTTTCTTT

J: TRBJ1-4
D: NA
V: TRBV4-2
size: once
CDR3: CASSQDGGVEKLFF
DNA: TGTGCCAGCAGCCAAGATGGGGGGGTCGAAAAACTGTTTTTT

J: TRBJ2-3
D: TRBD2
V: TRBV9
size: few
CDR3: CASSVSGGLAGAGTDTQYF
DNA: TGTGCCAGCAGCGTATCCGGCGGACTAGCGGGAGCCGGGACAGATACGCAGTATTTT

J: TRBJ2-7
D: NA
V: TRBV20-1
size: NA
CDR3: CSAPSGGIRGPKYEQYF
DNA: TGCAGCGCGCCCTCGGGCGGGATAAGGGGGCCTAAATACGAGCAGTACTTC

J: TRBJ1-1
D: NA
V: TRBV6-5
size: NA
CDR3: CASTKNTEAFF
DNA: TGTGCCAGCACGAAGAACACTGAAGCTTTCTTT

J: TRBJ1-2
D: TRBD1
V: TRBV6-5
size: NA
CDR3: CASRRDRGPAYGYTF
DNA: TGTGCCAGCAGACGGGACAGGGGACCTGCCTATGGCTACACCTTC

J: TRBJ2-3
D: NA
V: TRBV23-1
size: NA
CDR3: CASSQLRGQVDRYAYF
DNA: TGCGCCAGCAGTCAATTGCGGGGGCAGGTCGACAGATACGCGTATTTT

J: TRBJ1-5
D: NA
V: TRBV27
size: once
CDR3: CASSFSRGLENQPQHF
DNA: TGTGCCAGCAGTTTCAGCAGGGGATTAGAGAATCAGCCCCAGCATTTT

J: TRBJ2-1
D: NA
V: TRBV29-1
size: NA
CDR3: CSVAGRNDEQFF
DNA: TGCAGCGTTGCCGGACGTAACGATGAGCAGTTCTTC

J: TRBJ2-7
D: NA
V: TRBV7-9
size: few
CDR3: CASSSRDTRFGGRLSYEQYF
DNA: TGTGCCAGCAGCTCCCGGGACACCCGGTTCGGCGGGAGACTCTCCTACGAGCAGTACTTC

J: TRBJ1-2
D: NA
V: TRBV12-3/TRBV12-4
size: few
CDR3: CASSLNQAASGYTF
DNA: TGTGCCAGCAGTTTAAACCAGGCAGCCAGTGGCTACACCTTC

J: TRBJ2-1
D: TRBD1
V: TRBV27
size: few
CDR3: CASRPWTGGNNEQFF
DNA: TGTGCCAGCCGACCGTGGACAGGGGGGAACAATGAGCAGTTCTTC

J: TRBJ2-7
D: NA
V: TRBV6-5
size: NA
CDR3: CASSSRRGISYEQYF
DNA: TGTGCCAGCAGCTCTCGGCGGGGAATTTCCTACGAGCAGTACTTC

J: TRBJ2-5
D: TRBD1
V: TRBV6-5
size: NA
CDR3: CASRRTGEWTQYF
DNA: TGTGCCAGCAGGCGCACAGGGGAATGGACCCAGTACTTC

J: TRBJ2-7
D: TRBD1
V: TRBV5-1
size: few
CDR3: CASSFARQGEHEQYF
DNA: TGCGCCAGCAGCTTCGCAAGACAGGGAGAGCACGAGCAGTACTTC

J: TRBJ2-1
D: NA
V: TRBV27
size: once
CDR3: CASSLALGAYNEQFF
DNA: TGTGCCAGCAGTTTGGCGCTAGGGGCCTACAATGAGCAGTTCTTC

J: TRBJ2-1
D: TRBD2
V: TRBV12-3/TRBV12-4
size: NA
CDR3: CASSLLAGGPGEQFF
DNA: TGTGCCAGCAGTTTACTGGCGGGAGGGCCTGGTGAGCAGTTCTTC

J: TRBJ1-4
D: TRBD1
V: TRBV6-6
size: NA
CDR3: CASRYTGDEKLFF
DNA: TGTGCCAGCAGGTATACAGGGGATGAAAAACTGTTTTTT

J: TRBJ2-1
D: TRBD2
V: TRBV9
size: NA
CDR3: CASSVETSGAHRYSYNEQFF
DNA: TGTGCCAGCAGCGTAGAGACTAGCGGGGCCCACAGGTACTCCTACAATGAGCAGTTCTTC

J: TRBJ2-5
D: TRBD2
V: TRBV15
size: NA
CDR3: CATSRDRGTSGRFGETQYF
DNA: TGTGCCACCAGCAGAGATCGAGGGACTAGCGGGAGGTTTGGTGAGACCCAGTACTTC

J: TRBJ1-4
D: NA
V: TRBV2
size: NA
CDR3: CASSNRVNEKLFF
DNA: TGTGCCAGCAGTAATAGGGTAAATGAAAAACTGTTTTTT